A single sample gave rise to the 16 T cell receptor beta chains below, sequenced in a study of OX40 agonist ivuxolimab in advanced cancers. The protocol was immunoSEQ multiplex PCR, while the TCRdb copy is restricted to in-frame clones and leaves out a portion. The sample shows some 33,000 clones, less than 85% of them seen only once. The sample in question was CD4+ or CD8+ T cells sorted from blood, obtained in a trial of the OX40 agonist ivuxolimab. Receptor source: an adult with an advanced solid tumor such as melanoma, head and neck, liver or kidney cancer.

This chain uses TRBV29-1 with TRBJ2-1; 9 nucleotides agree with TRBD2. Trimming removed 4 bases from V and 10 bases from J; junction bases left unmatched: 14. The CDR3 contains 15 residues. Germline V gene data show CDR1 as SQVTM and CDR2 as ANQGSEA. CDR3: CSVVVAGGPSDEQFF. The CDR3 nucleotides are TGCAGCGTTGTGGTGGCGGGAGGGCCATCAGACGAGCAGTTCTTC.

The chain has TRBV28 and TRBJ1-4; TRBD1 matches at 10 bases. V was clipped by 4 bases and J by 2 bases; unmatched bases: 13. From germline, CDR1 is MDHEN and CDR2 SYDVKM. There are 19 residues in the CDR3. The DNA of the CDR3 is TGTGCCAGCAGTTCCCCGGGACAGGGGATAGTGTCCACTAATGAAAAACTGTTTTTT. This gives the protein CASSSPGQGIVSTNEKLFF. The full variable domain, completed using reference TRBV28 and TRBJ1-4, is DVKVTQSSRYLVKRTGEKVFLECVQDMDHENMFWYRQDPGLGLRLIYFSYDVKMKEKGDIPEGYSVSREKKERFSLILESASTNQTSMYLCASSSPGQGIVSTNEKLFFGSGTQLSVL.

V usage is TRBV10-3 and J usage is TRBJ2-7, with D perhaps being TRBD1 or TRBD2 (5 bases each). Trimming cost V 2 bases and J 3 bases, with 14 bases left between them. This CDR3 contains 15 residues. Germline loops: CDR1 ENHRY, CDR2 SYGVKD. The CDR3 DNA reads as TGTGCCATCAGTGAGCCCCCCCGGGACGGCTACGAGCAGTACTTC. Translated, it gives CAISEPPRDGYEQYF.

The V call is TRBV7-6, the J call TRBJ1-3; the D is unclear. The CDR3 runs to 12 residues. Germline V lookup: CDR1 SGHVS, CDR2 FNYEAQ. V dropped 5 bases and J dropped 11 bases, with 13 bases sitting between them. The DNA of the CDR3 is TGTGCCAGCAGCCTCCTTGAGAGTCCCATATATTTT. It codes for CASSLLESPIYF.

V gene TRBV30 combines with J gene TRBJ2-5; D unclear. The CDR3 has 12 residues. Trimming cost V 2 bases and J 0 bases, with 4 bases left between them. Germline V gene sequence: CDR1 GTSNPN, CDR2 SVGIG (reference sequence). DNA for the CDR3: TGTGCCTGGAGTACCAACCAAGAGACCCAGTACTTC. It yields the protein CAWSTNQETQYF.

The rearrangement joins TRBV6-5 to TRBJ2-3; 13 nucleotides line up with TRBD2. The germline V gene has CDR1 MNHEY and CDR2 SVGAGI. Trimming removed 6 bases from V and 6 bases from J; junction bases left unmatched: 6. There are 15 residues in the CDR3. The CDR3 DNA is TGTGCCAGCAGAGATGGACTAGCGGGAGTGGATACGCAGTATTTT. Protein sequence: CASRDGLAGVDTQYF.

A few counts support this clone. This rearrangement joins TRBV19 to TRBJ2-2; D remains ambiguous. The germline V gene encodes CDR1 LNHDA and CDR2 SQIVND (reference sequence). The CDR3 length is 11 residues. Trimming cost V 11 bases and J 3 bases, with 7 bases left between them. The CDR3 sequence: CAAGHTGELFF. The DNA of the CDR3 is TGTGCCGCTGGGCACACCGGGGAGCTGTTTTTT.

The V gene is TRBV4-1, the J gene TRBJ1-2, with 9 bases identical to TRBD1. The CDR3 extends over 16 amino acids. The V segment lost 0 bases and the J segment 6 bases; nucleotides outside the gene matches: 8. CDR1 is MGHRA and CDR2 is YSYEKL in the germline V gene. In DNA form, the CDR3 reads TGCGCCAGCAGCCAAGACTCGACAGGGGGTATTAATGGCTACACCTTC. Its protein is CASSQDSTGGINGYTF.

The chain is built from TRBV5-4 and TRBJ1-6, with a possible D match to TRBD1 (5 bases). V lost 4 bases and J lost 5, with 10 bases in between. The CDR3 spans 14 residues. Germline V gene sequence: CDR1 SGHNT, CDR2 YYREEE (reference sequence). The CDR3 nucleotides read TGTGCCAGCAGCCTGGACATAAATAATTCACCCCTCCACTTT. Encoded protein: CASSLDINNSPLHF. The complete variable domain, with remaining parts taken from reference TRBV5-4 and TRBJ1-6, reads ETGVTQSPTHLIKTRGQQVTLRCSSQSGHNTVSWYQQALGQGPQFIFQYYREEENGRGNFPPRFSGLQFPNYSSELNVNALELDDSALYLCASSLDINNSPLHFGNGTRLTVT.

The chain uses TRBV6-1 and TRBJ2-1; the match to TRBD2 covers 13 bases. Trimming at V came to 3 bases and at J to 7 bases, leaving 0 bases not matched to a gene. CDR1 is MNHNS, CDR2 SASEGT, per germline. The CDR3 contains 14 residues. The CDR3 loop is CASSEGLAGNEQFF. DNA for the CDR3: TGTGCCAGCAGTGAGGGACTAGCGGGAAATGAGCAGTTCTTC.

This rearrangement joins TRBV5-8 to TRBJ1-2; the D is unclear. This CDR3 has 14 amino acids. V was pared by 1 base and J by 4 bases, with 11 bases between. Germline V CDR1 and CDR2: SGHTS, YDEGEE. The CDR3 region has the DNA TGTGCCAGCAGCTTGCCCGACATAGCCTATGGCTACACCTTC. Translating it yields CASSLPDIAYGYTF.

This clone has a single count. The chain uses TRBV19 and TRBJ2-1, with TRBD2 matching 13 bases. V was clipped by 3 bases and J by 7 bases; unmatched bases: 3. This CDR3 is 15 amino acids long. Germline CDR1 LNHDA, CDR2 SQIVND (reference sequence). The CDR3 bases are TGTGCCAGTAGTATCACTAGCGGGGGGGGTAATGAGCAGTTCTTC. This gives the protein CASSITSGGGNEQFF.

CDR3 in DNA: TGTGCCAGCAGCTCGGCCGGGGACCAGCCCCAGCATTTT. It translates to CASSSAGDQPQHF. The genes are TRBV5-6 and TRBJ1-5; possible D gene TRBD1, 5 bases. CDR1 and CDR2 from the germline V gene are SGHDT and YYEEEE. Trimming removed 3 bases from V and 7 bases from J, with 11 bases in between. CDR3 length: 13 residues.

The rearrangement uses TRBV18 and TRBJ1-1, with 7 nucleotides matching TRBD1. The trim removed 4 bases at V and 1 base at J, leaving 3 bases unmatched. Germline values: CDR1 KGHSH, CDR2 LQKENI. The CDR3 extends over 14 amino acids. The CDR3 nucleotides are TGTGCCAGCTCACACCGACAGGGGAACACTGAAGCTTTCTTT. This encodes CASSHRQGNTEAFF.

The V gene is TRBV4-3, the J gene TRBJ1-3; D gene unclear. CDR1 is LGHNA and CDR2 is YSLEER in the germline V gene. This CDR3 comprises 15 residues. Trimming left V 0 bases short and J 4 bases short, with 10 bases between. The CDR3 loop is CASSQESHGGNTIYF. The CDR3 DNA is TGCGCCAGCAGCCAAGAGTCACATGGGGGAAACACCATATATTTT.

The chain recombines TRBV11-2 with TRBJ2-2; 14 positions agree with TRBD2. CDR3 length: 17 residues. CDR1 is SGHAT, CDR2 FQNNGV, per germline. The V segment lost 5 bases and the J segment 1 base; nucleotides outside the gene matches: 3. The CDR3 is CASSPGTSGRNTGELFF. DNA for the CDR3: TGTGCCAGCAGCCCCGGGACTAGCGGGAGGAACACCGGGGAGCTGTTTTTT. Full variable domain (remainder filled in from reference TRBV11-2 and TRBJ2-2): EAGVAQSPRYKIIEKRQSVAFWCNPISGHATLYWYQQILGQGPKLLIQFQNNGVVDDSQLPKDRFSAERLKGVDSTLKIQPAKLEDSAVYLCASSPGTSGRNTGELFFGEGSRLTVL.